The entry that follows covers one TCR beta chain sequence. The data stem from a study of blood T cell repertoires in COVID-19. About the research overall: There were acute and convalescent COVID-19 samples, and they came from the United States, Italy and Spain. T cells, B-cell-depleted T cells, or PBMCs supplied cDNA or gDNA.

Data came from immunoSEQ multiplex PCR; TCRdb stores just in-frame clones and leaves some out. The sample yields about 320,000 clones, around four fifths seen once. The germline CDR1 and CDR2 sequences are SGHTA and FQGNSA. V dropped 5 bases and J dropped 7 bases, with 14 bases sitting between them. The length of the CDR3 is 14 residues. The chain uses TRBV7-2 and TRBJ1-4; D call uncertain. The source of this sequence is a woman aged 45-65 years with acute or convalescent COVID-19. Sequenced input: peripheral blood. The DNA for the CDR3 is TGTGCCAGCAGCCCCCCCTTATCGGGTGAAAAACTGTTTTTT. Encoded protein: CASSPPLSGEKLFF.